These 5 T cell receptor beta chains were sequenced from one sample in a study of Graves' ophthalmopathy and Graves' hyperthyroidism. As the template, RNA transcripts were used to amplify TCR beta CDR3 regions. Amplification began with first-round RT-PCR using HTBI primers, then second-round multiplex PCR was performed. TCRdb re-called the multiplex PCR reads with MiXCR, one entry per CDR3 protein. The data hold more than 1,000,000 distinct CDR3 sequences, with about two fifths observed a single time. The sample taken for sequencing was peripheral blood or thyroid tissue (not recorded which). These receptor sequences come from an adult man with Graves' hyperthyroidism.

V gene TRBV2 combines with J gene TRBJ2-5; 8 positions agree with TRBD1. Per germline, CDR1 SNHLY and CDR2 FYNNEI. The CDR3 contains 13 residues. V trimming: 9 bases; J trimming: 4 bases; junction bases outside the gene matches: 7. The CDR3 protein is CASQQGVVETQYF. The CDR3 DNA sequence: TGTGCCAGTCAACAGGGGGTAGTAGAGACCCAGTACTTC.

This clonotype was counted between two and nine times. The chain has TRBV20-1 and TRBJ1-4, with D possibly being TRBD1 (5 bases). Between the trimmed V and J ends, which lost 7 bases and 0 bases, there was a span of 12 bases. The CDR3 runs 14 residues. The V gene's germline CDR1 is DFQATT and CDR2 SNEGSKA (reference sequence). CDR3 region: CSVGATSTNEKLFF. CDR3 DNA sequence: TGCAGTGTCGGGGCGACATCAACTAATGAAAAACTGTTTTTT.

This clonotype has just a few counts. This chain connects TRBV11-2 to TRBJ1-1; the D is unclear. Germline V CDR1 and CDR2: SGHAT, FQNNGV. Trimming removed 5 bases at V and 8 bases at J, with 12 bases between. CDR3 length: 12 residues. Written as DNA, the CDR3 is TGTGCCAGCAGCCCCTTCGGGCAGGAAGCTTTCTTT. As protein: CASSPFGQEAFF.

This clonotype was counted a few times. As DNA, the CDR3 is TGCAGCGGTGCAACCAATGAGCAGTTCTTC. This translates into CSGATNEQFF. J is TRBJ2-1 and V is TRBV29-1; D not resolved. The CDR3 runs 10 residues. The V gene's germline CDR1 is SQVTM and CDR2 ANQGSEA. The V gene lost 7 bases and the J gene lost 6 bases, with 7 bases spanning the gap.

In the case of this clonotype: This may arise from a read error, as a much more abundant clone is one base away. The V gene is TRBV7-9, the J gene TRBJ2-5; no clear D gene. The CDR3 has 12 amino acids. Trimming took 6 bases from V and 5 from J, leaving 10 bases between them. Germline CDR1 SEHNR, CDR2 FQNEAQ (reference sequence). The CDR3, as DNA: TGTGCCAGCAGTGTTAGTACGGAGACCCAGTACTTC. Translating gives CASSVSTETQYF.